The source of this T cell receptor beta chain is a study of T cell changes during pregnancy in multiple sclerosis. This CDR3 region has 16 residues. The J segment lost 2 bases and the V segment lost 5 bases, leaving 7 bases of the junction unmatched. Germline CDR1 and CDR2: SEHNR and FQNEAQ (reference sequence). Profiled with immunoSEQ multiplex PCR; TCRdb holds only in-frame clones, not every one. The data contain 33,000 or so clones, more than 85% of them singletons. This clone was observed a single time. Sequencing used CD4+ T cells from peripheral blood mononuclear cells, obtained in the third trimester of pregnancy. This receptor was taken from a female donor in good health, enrolled as a control in a pregnancy study. The chain uses TRBV7-9 and TRBJ2-5; TRBD2 matches at 11 bases. This chain's CDR3 is CASSPGASGGQETQYF. The CDR3 DNA reads TGTGCCAGCAGCCCGGGGGCTAGCGGGGGGCAAGAGACCCAGTACTTC.